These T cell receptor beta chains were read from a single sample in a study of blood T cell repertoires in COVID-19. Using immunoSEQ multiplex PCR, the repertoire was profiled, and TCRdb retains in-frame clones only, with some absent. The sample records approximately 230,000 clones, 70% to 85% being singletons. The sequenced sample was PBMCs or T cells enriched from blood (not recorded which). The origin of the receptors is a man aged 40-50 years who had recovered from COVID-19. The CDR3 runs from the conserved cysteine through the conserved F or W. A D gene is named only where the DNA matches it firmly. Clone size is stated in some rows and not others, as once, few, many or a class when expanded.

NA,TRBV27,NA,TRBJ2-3,CASSLTGLSGREIPDTQYF,NA
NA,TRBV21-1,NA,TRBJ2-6,CASSNTGPPSSGANVLTF,TGTGCCAGCAGCAATACAGGACCCCCCAGCTCTGGGGCCAACGTCCTGACTTTC
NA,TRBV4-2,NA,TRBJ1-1,CASSQNVLRTEAFF,TGTGCCAGCAGCCAAAATGTTCTGAGGACTGAAGCTTTCTTT
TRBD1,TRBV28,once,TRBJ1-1,CASSFGTDEAFF,TGTGCCAGCAGTTTCGGGACAGACGAAGCTTTCTTT
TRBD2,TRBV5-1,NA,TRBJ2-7,CASSKTSGAYEQYF,TGCGCCAGCAGCAAGACTAGCGGAGCCTACGAGCAGTACTTC
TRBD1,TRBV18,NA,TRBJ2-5,CASSLRGETQYF,TGTGCCAGCTCCCTCAGGGGGGAGACCCAGTACTTC
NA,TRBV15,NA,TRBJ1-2,CATSRGTGDGYTF,TGTGCCACCAGCAGGGGTACAGGTGATGGCTACACCTTC
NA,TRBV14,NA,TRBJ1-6,CASSQVGRGNSPLHF,TGTGCCAGCAGCCAAGTGGGGAGGGGGAATTCACCCCTCCACTTT
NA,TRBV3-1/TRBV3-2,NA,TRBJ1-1,CASSPLGPNTEAFF,TGTGCCAGCAGCCCCTTGGGGCCGAACACTGAAGCTTTCTTT
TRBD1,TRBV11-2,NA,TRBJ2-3,CASSSGQVTDTQYF,TGTGCCAGCAGCTCTGGACAGGTGACAGATACGCAGTATTTT
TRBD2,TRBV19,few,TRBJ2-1,CASSSGTSAYNEQFF,TGTGCCAGTAGTTCCGGGACTAGCGCGTACAATGAGCAGTTCTTC
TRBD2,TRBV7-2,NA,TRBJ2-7,CASSFGLAGGREQYF,TGTGCCAGCAGCTTCGGACTAGCGGGGGGGCGGGAGCAGTACTTC
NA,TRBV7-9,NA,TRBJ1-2,CASSLGGHSYGYTF,TGTGCCAGCAGCTTAGGCGGACACTCCTATGGCTACACCTTC
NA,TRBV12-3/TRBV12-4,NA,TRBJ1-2,CASSPTGLGGYTF,TGTGCCAGCAGTCCCACAGGGCTGGGTGGCTACACCTTC
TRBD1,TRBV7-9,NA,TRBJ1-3,CGTGTERNTIYF,TGTGGCACCGGGACAGAAAGAAACACCATATATTTT
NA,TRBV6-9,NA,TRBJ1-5,CASSYWQGSNQPQHF,TGTGCCAGCAGTTATTGGCAGGGGAGCAATCAGCCCCAGCATTTT
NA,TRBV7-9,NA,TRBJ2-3,CASSSSGQGTFSTDTQYF,TGTGCCAGCAGCTCCTCGGGACAAGGGACCTTTAGCACAGATACGCAGTATTTT